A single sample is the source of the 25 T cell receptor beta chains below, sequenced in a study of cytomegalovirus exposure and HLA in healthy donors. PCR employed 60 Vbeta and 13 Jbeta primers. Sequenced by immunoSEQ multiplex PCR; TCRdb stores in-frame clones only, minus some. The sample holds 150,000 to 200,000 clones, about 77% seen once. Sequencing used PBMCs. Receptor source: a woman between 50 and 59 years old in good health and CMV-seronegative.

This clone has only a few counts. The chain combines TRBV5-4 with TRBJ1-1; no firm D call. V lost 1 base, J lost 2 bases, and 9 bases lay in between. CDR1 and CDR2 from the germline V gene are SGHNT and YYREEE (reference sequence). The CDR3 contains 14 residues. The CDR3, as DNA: TGTGCCAGCAGCTTGTTTGAGGAAAACACTGAAGCTTTCTTT. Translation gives CASSLFEENTEAFF.

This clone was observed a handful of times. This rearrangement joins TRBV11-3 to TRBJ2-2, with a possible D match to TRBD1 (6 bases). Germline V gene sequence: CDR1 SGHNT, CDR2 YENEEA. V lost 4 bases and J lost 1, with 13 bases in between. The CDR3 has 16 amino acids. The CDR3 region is CASSSRGEWNTGELFF. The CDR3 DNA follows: TGTGCCAGCAGCTCCAGGGGAGAGTGGAACACCGGGGAGCTGTTTTTT.

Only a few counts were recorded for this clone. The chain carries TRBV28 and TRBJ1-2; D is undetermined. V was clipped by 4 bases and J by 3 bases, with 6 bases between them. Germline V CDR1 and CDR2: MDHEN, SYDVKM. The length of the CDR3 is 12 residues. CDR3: CASSYIDYGYTF. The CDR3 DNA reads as TGTGCCAGCAGTTACATTGACTATGGCTACACCTTC.

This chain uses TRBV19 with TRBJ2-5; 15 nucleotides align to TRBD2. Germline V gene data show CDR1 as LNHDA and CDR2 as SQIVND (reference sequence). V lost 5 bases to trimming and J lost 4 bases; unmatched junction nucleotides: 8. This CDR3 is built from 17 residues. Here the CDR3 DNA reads TGTGCCAGTAGTGTCGGACTAGCGGGAGGGCCGAGAGAGACCCAGTACTTC. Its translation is CASSVGLAGGPRETQYF.

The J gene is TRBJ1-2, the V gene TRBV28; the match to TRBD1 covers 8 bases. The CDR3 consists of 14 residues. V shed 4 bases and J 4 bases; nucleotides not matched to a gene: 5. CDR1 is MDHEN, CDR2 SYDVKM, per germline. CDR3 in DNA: TGTGCCAGCAGTTCCAGGGGGCTTCTCTATGGCTACACCTTC. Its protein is CASSSRGLLYGYTF.

CDR3 region: CASSRTVSYNSPLHF. The DNA of the CDR3 is TGCGCCAGCAGCAGGACAGTATCCTATAATTCACCCCTCCACTTT. V and J are TRBV5-1 and TRBJ1-6; D may be TRBD1 (6 bases). The CDR3 runs 15 residues. Trimming took off 4 bases at V and 1 base at J, with 9 bases between the two ends. Germline V lookup: CDR1 SGHRS, CDR2 YFSETQ.

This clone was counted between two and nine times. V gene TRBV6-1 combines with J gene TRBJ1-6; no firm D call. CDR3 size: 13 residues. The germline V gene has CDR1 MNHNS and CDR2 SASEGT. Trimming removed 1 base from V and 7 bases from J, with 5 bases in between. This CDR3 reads CASSEGENSPLHF. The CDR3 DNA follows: TGTGCCAGCAGTGAAGGGGAGAATTCACCCCTCCACTTT.

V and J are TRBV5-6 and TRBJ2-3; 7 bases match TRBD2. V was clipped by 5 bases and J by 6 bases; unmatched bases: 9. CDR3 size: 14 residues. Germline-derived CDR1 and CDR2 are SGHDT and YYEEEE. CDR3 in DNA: TGTGCCAGCAGGGTGGGGTGGACTAGTGATACGCAGTATTTT. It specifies CASRVGWTSDTQYF.

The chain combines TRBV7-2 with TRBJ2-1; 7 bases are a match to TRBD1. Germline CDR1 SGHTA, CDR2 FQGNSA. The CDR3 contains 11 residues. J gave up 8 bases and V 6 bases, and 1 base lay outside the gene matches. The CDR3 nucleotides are TGTGCCAGCAGACAGGGGTATGAGCAGTTCTTC. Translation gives CASRQGYEQFF.

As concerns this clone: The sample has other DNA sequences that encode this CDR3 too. The CDR3 DNA reads as TGCGCCAGCAGCTTCGTACAGGGCAGCGGGGGTGAGCAGTTCTTC. Its translation: CASSFVQGSGGEQFF. The gene calls are TRBV5-1 and TRBJ2-1; 8 nucleotides match TRBD2. The germline V gene has CDR1 SGHRS and CDR2 YFSETQ. J gave up 9 bases and V 2 bases, and 10 bases lay outside the gene matches. The CDR3 has 15 amino acids.

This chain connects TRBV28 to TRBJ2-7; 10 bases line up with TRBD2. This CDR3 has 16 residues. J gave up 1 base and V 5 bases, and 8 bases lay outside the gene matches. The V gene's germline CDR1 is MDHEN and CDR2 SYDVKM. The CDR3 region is CASSAPSSGGSYEQYF. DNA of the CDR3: TGTGCCAGCAGTGCCCCGTCTAGCGGGGGATCCTACGAGCAGTACTTC.

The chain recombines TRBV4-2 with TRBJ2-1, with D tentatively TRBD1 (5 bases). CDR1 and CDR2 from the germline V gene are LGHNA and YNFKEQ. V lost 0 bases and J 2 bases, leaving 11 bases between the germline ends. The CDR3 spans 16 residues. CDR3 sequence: CASSQDGHLPYNEQFF. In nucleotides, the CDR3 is TGTGCCAGCAGCCAAGACGGACACCTACCCTACAATGAGCAGTTCTTC.

CDR3 residues: CASSPPSTGNWGYTF. The DNA for the CDR3 is TGTGCCAGCTCACCACCGTCCACAGGCAACTGGGGCTACACCTTC. The genes are TRBV18 and TRBJ1-2; D is perhaps TRBD1 (5 bases). Trimming removed 0 bases from V and 8 bases from J, with 16 bases in between. Germline values: CDR1 KGHSH, CDR2 LQKENI. The CDR3 has 15 residues.

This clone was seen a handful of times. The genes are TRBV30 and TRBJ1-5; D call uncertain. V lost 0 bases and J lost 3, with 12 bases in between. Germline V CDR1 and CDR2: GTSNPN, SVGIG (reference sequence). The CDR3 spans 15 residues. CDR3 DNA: TGTGCCTGGAGTGTAGGAGGTGCACACAATCAGCCCCAGCATTTT. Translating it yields CAWSVGGAHNQPQHF.

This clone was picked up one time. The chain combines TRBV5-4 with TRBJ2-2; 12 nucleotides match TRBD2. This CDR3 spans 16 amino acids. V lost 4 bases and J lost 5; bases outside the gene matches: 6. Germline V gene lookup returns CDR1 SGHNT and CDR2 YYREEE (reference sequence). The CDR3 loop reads CASSPRTSGVTGELFF. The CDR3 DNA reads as TGTGCCAGCAGCCCTAGGACTAGCGGGGTTACCGGGGAGCTGTTTTTT.

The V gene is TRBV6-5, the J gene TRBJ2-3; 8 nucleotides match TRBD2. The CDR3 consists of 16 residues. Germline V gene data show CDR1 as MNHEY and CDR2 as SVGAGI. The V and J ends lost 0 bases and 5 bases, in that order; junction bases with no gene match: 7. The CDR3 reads CASSYSTGRVIDTQYF. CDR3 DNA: TGTGCCAGCAGTTACTCAACCGGGAGGGTTATAGATACGCAGTATTTT.

The chain's CDR3 is CASSLQFSGNTIYF. CDR3 bases: TGTGCCAGCAGCTTGCAGTTCTCTGGAAACACCATATATTTT. This chain links TRBV7-2 with TRBJ1-3, with no clear D. The CDR3 is 14 residues long. Germline CDR1 reads SGHTA; CDR2 reads FQGNSA. Trimming left V 3 bases short and J 0 bases short, with 6 bases between.

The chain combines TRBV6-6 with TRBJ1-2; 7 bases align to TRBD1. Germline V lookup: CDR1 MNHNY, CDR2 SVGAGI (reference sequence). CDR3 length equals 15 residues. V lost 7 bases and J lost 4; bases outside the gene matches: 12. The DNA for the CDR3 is TGTGCCAGCATCAACCGACAGGGCTATTTCTATGGCTACACCTTC. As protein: CASINRQGYFYGYTF.

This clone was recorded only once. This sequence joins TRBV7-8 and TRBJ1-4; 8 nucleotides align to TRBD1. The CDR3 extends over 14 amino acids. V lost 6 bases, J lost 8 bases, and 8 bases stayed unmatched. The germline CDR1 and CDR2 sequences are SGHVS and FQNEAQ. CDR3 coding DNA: TGTGCCAGCAGGAGGGACAGGTCAAGAGAAAAACTGTTTTTT. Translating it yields CASRRDRSREKLFF.

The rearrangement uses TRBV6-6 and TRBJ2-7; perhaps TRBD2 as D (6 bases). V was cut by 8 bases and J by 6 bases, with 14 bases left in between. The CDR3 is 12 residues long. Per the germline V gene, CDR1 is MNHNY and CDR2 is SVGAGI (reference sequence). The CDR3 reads CASRRDFSEQYF. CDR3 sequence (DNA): TGTGCCAGCCGCCGGGACTTCAGCGAGCAGTACTTC.

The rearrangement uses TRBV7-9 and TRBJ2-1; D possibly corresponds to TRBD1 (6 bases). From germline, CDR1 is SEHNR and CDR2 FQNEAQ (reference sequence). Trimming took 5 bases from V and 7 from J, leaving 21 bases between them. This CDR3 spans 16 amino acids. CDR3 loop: CASSPQGARGLNEQFF. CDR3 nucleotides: TGTGCCAGCAGCCCCCAGGGAGCTAGGGGGTTGAATGAGCAGTTCTTC.

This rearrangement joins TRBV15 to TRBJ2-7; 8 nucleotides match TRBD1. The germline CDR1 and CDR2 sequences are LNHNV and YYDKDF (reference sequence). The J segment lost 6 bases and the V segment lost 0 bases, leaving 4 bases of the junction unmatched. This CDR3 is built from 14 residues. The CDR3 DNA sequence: TGTGCCACCAGCAGAGAATTCGGACAGGGCGAGCAGTACTTC. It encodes CATSREFGQGEQYF.

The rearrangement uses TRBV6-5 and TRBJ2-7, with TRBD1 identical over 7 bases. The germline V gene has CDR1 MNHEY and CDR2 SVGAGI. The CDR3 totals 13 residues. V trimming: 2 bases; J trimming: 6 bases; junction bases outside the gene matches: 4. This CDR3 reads CASSYTNRGEQYF. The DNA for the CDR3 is TGTGCCAGCAGTTACACTAACAGGGGCGAGCAGTACTTC.

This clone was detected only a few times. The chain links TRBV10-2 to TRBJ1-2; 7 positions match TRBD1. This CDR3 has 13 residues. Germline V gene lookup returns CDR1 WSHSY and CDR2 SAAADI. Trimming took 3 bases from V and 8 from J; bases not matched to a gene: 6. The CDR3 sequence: CASSESQGGGYTF. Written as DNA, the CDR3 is TGCGCCAGCAGTGAATCTCAGGGGGGAGGCTACACCTTC.

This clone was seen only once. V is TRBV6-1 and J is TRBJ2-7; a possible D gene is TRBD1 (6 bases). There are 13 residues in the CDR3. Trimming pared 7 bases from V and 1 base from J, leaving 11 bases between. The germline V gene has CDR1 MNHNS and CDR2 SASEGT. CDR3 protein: CASKKGQSYEQYF. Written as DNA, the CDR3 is TGTGCCAGCAAAAAAGGACAGTCCTACGAGCAGTACTTC.